This T cell receptor (beta chain) was captured by sequencing in a study of T cell responses to AZD1222 COVID-19 vaccine (dated by TCRdb to the early 2020s). In the study overall: AZD1222 recipients given second doses at about 4 weeks or at about 12 weeks were pooled, since spike-specific TCR depth and breadth were not found to differ between the two schedules. TCR sequencing covered fewer than 250 trial participants: some 210 given two doses of AZD1222 and approximately 26 given two doses of MenACWY control vaccine. Trial participants were enrolled by age into subgroups of 18-55, 56-69 and 70-plus years, and roughly 160, 29 and 62 TCR-sequenced participants, respectively, were included in these subgroups. Here is what the overall study found, with its caveats: Reportedly, close to half of the unique spike-specific TCRs recognized epitopes lying outside the regions that are mutated in the B.1.351 and B.1.1.7 variants. Because no day 14 peak-response samples were available, repertoires were characterized only after the peak T cell response. Conclusions about previously exposed vaccinees were limited because only 5 or 6 AZD1222 recipients were SARS-CoV-2 seropositive at baseline. The vaccine-associated CD4 TCRs covered the entire spike protein, and the dominant responses fell in regions 160-218 and 743-854. The 56-69-year group was small, and its depth increase did not reach significance, likely because of low power. Most participants were white British and females outnumbered males, and the authors suggested that clonal diversity may have been underestimated. After two AZD1222 doses, spike-specific TCR breadth and depth were significantly higher than at day 0 and than in MenACWY recipients.

CDR1 and CDR2, per the germline V gene, are MGHDK and SYGVNS. A distance of 8 bases separates the germline ends of V and J, which lose 6 bases and 8 bases respectively. Including the terminal cysteine and phenylalanine, the CDR3 comprises 12 residues. CDR3 DNA is the only sequence kept; it has 36 bases, read in frame from the first base. The CDR3 regions of human TCRbeta chains were analyzed by immunosequencing. The study's own analysis went as follows. TCRs in the repertoires were matched against a reference library of SARS-CoV-2-specific TCRs that had been generated with the MIRA antigen-specificity platform. Breadth was defined as the fraction of unique TCRs that were SARS-CoV-2-associated, and depth was defined as the fraction of total T cells that were SARS-CoV-2-associated. Each spike-specific TCR was assigned to its reactive spike region and to a CD4 or CD8 class using the MIRA data. Log10-transformed breadth and depth values were compared by one-way ANOVA with Sidak's multiple comparisons tests. TCRdb stores this immuneACCESS table with in-frame sequences only. Part of the clones is absent; in the studies checked, under half of the shortfall reflects unresolved V genes, and no reason is known for the rest. The D gene and trimming were derived from the DNA, and the V and J assignments and clone size from that table. For this sample the table gives about 140,000 clones, of which 80% to 95% were detected only once. Jointly, the top ten make up about 2.3% of the sample.

This specimen's time point label, interpreted: baseline before first vaccination. Vaccinee samples were obtained from the UK trials COV001 and COV002, which included a single-blind randomized controlled phase 2/3 trial of AZD1222 (ChAdOx1 nCoV-19) in healthy adults. Trial participant PBMC samples were collected at day 0 and day 28 after the second dose for TCRbeta chain sequencing. Worth noting for this clone: No cognate antigen has been identified for it. No much larger clone is present one base from it, and per-base qualities are unavailable.

This receptor was identified in an adult in good health. Sequenced material: peripheral blood, taken on day 0 of AZD1222 vaccination. Recombination joined TRBV25-1 with TRBJ1-6, with no confidently assigned D gene. The CDR3 reads as follows: CASSDQDSPLHF. The DNA sequence is TGTGCCAGCAGCGACCAAGATTCACCCCTCCACTTT.